Included here is one T cell receptor beta chain sequence, with context. The V and J ends lost 2 bases and 4 bases respectively, with 16 bases between them. The CDR3 has 16 residues. Germline V gives CDR1 SGHNT, CDR2 YYREEE (reference sequence). TCRdb keeps only in-frame clones here, not all; method: immunoSEQ multiplex PCR. In the table there are 340,000 or so clones, 93% of which are singletons. Time point defined: blood from clinic visit 5 months post-surgery; TSC patient then seizure free. This specimen comes from a study of brain T cells in children with intractable seizures. The source is a boy less than two years old with tuberous sclerosis and intractable seizures. Sequencing used peripheral blood, obtained less than 6 months after surgery. The chain has TRBV5-4 and TRBJ2-1, with D perhaps matching TRBD2 (5 bases). As DNA, the CDR3 is TGTGCCAGCAGCTTATTAACTAGGGTCGGTTACAATGAGCAGTTCTTC. Its translation: CASSLLTRVGYNEQFF. The full variable domain, with the rest looked up from reference TRBV5-4 and TRBJ2-1, is ETGVTQSPTHLIKTRGQQVTLRCSSQSGHNTVSWYQQALGQGPQFIFQYYREEENGRGNFPPRFSGLQFPNYSSELNVNALELDDSALYLCASSLLTRVGYNEQFFGPGTRLTVL.